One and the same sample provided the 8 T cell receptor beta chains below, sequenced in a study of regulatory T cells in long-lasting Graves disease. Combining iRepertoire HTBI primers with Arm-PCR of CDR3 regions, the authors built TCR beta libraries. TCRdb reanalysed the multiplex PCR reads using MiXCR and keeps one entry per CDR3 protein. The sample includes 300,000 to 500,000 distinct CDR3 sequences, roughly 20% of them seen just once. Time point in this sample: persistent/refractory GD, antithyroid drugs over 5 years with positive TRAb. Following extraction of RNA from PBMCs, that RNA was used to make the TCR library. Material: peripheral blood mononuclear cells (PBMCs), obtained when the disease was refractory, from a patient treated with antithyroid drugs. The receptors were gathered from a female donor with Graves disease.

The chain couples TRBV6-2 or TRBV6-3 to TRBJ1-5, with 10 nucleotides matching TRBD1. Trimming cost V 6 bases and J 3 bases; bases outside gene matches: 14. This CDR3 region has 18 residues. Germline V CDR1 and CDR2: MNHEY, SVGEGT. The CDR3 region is CASSPGQPGQGINQPQHF. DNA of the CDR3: TGTGCCAGCAGCCCAGGGCAGCCGGGACAGGGGATCAATCAGCCCCAGCATTTT.

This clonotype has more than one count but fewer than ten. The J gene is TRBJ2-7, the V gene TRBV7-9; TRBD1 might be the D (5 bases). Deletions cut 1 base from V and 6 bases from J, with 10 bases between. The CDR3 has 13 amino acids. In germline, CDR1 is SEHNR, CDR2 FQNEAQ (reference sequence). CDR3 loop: CASSLVGALEQYF. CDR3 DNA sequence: TGTGCCAGCAGCTTAGTAGGGGCCCTCGAGCAGTACTTC.

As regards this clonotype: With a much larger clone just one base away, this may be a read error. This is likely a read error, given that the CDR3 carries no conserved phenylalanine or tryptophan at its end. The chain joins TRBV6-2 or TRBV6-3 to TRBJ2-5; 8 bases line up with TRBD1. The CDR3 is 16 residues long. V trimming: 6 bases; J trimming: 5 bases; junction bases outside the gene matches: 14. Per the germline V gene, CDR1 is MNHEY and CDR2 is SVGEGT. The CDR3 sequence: CASRPSGGAPGETQYL. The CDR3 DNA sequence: TGTGCCAGCAGACCCTCAGGGGGCGCCCCGGGGGAGACCCAGTACCTC.

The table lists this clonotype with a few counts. DNA for the CDR3: TGTGCCAGCTCGGGAGATTGGAGCACAGATACGCAGTATTTT. Translation: CASSGDWSTDTQYF. The chain combines TRBV6-2 or TRBV6-3 with TRBJ2-3; a possible D gene is TRBD2 (6 bases). CDR3 size: 14 residues. V was shortened by 8 bases and J by 0 bases, with 12 bases between the two germline ends. Germline CDR1 and CDR2: MNHEY and SVGEGT.

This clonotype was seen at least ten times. CDR3 nucleotides: TGCAGTGCTAGAGATTTTTCGGGGAGAGAGACCCAGTACTTC. It yields the protein CSARDFSGRETQYF. The chain uses TRBV20-1 and TRBJ2-5, with a tentative D call TRBD2 (5 bases). With 0 bases removed from V and 4 bases from J, the gap between germline ends came to 12 bases. The length of the CDR3 is 14 residues. The germline gives CDR1 DFQATT, CDR2 SNEGSKA (reference sequence).

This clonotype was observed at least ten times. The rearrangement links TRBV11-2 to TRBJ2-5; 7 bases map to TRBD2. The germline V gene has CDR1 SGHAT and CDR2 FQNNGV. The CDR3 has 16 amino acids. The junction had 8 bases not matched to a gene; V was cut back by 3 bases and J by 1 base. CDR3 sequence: CASSFSAGFIQETQYF. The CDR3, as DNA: TGTGCCAGCAGCTTTTCAGCGGGATTCATCCAAGAGACCCAGTACTTC.

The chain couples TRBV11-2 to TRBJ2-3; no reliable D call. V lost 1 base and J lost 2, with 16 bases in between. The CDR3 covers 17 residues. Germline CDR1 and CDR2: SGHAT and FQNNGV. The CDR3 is CASSLVILWGSTDTQYF. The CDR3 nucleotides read TGTGCCAGCAGCTTAGTGATATTGTGGGGATCCACAGATACGCAGTATTTT. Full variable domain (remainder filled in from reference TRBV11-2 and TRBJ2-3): EAGVAQSPRYKIIEKRQSVAFWCNPISGHATLYWYQQILGQGPKLLIQFQNNGVVDDSQLPKDRFSAERLKGVDSTLKIQPAKLEDSAVYLCASSLVILWGSTDTQYFGPGTRLTVL.

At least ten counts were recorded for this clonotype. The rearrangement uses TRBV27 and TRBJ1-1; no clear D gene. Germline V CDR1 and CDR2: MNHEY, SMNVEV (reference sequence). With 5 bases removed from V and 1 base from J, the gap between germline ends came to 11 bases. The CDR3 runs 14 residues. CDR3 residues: CASSPDARNTEAFF. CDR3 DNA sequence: TGTGCCAGCAGTCCAGATGCCAGGAACACTGAAGCTTTCTTT.